This T cell receptor beta chain derives from a study of cytomegalovirus exposure and HLA in healthy donors. Study as a whole: Researchers found that under 90% of fewer than 450 genotyped donors fell within the Caucasian-associated ancestry cluster.

PCR used 60 Vbeta primers and 13 Jbeta primers. Generated by immunoSEQ multiplex PCR, the TCRdb table keeps only in-frame clones and is missing some. The sample lists roughly 170,000 clones; over 60% were seen once. General study results and limits: Later analysis identified a missense DCLRE1C variant that was linked to TCR beta V- and J-gene trimming.

Details on this clone: The antigen is undetermined.

The CDR3 spans 13 residues. Germline V gives CDR1 GTSNPN, CDR2 SVGIG (reference sequence). The V gene lost 0 bases and the J gene lost 7 bases, with 12 bases spanning the gap. This TCR was recovered from a woman in her 30s in good health and CMV-seronegative. Material: PBMCs. V gene TRBV30 combines with J gene TRBJ1-1; TRBD1 is a possible D gene (5 bases). The chain's CDR3 is CAWSVTGAFEAFF. In DNA form, the CDR3 reads TGTGCCTGGAGTGTCACAGGAGCCTTTGAAGCTTTCTTT.